This record looks at one T cell receptor (beta chain) sequence and its context. As handled by the study authors: For nucleated cells, counts were estimated from reference gene primer amplification. Assay: immunoSEQ multiplex PCR; the TCRdb copy retains only in-frame clones and omits some. For V, J and clone size, that table is used; D and trimming come from the DNA. The sample records 200,000 or so clones, around 77% being singletons. V shed 7 bases and J shed 7 bases, with 16 bases lying between them. Per germline, CDR1 LNHDA and CDR2 SQIVND (reference sequence). The CDR3 extends over 14 amino acids. This entry belongs to a study of blood T cell repertoires in COVID-19. Overall study context: Spain, Italy and the United States supplied samples that represented acute and convalescent COVID-19. From T cells, B-cell-depleted T cells, or PBMCs came the material, which was cDNA or gDNA.

The rearrangement joins TRBV19 to TRBJ1-4; TRBD1 is a possible D gene (6 bases). Source material: peripheral blood. The sequence was collected from a man aged 55 to 70 with active or convalescent COVID-19. The CDR3 is CASKTQDSGEKLFF. CDR3 sequence (DNA): TGTGCCAGTAAGACCCAGGACAGTGGTGAAAAACTGTTTTTT.